These 18 T cell receptor beta chains share one sample of origin, sequenced in a study of blood T cell repertoires in COVID-19 (dated by TCRdb to 2020 to 2022). Library creation used the immunoSEQ multiplex PCR assay. The table comes from immuneACCESS by way of TCRdb, which keeps in-frame sequences with V and J called. Part of the clones is missing from these tables; in studies checked, under half for an unresolved V gene and the rest for unknown reasons. The sample table contains about 69,000 clones; only one count was recorded for 79% of them. Around 47% of the sample comes from the top ten. Sequenced material: peripheral blood. These receptors were collected from a human donor in a cohort sampled during active COVID-19.

The chain couples TRBV19 to TRBJ1-6; a possible D gene is TRBD1 (5 bases). V was trimmed by 3 bases and J by 7 bases, leaving 10 bases between them. CDR1 is LNHDA and CDR2 is SQIVND in the germline V gene (reference sequence). This CDR3 has 14 residues. The CDR3 protein is CASSIRDGNSPLHF. In nucleotides, the CDR3 is TGTGCCAGTAGTATCAGGGATGGAAATTCACCCCTCCACTTT. The variable domain in full, with the rest retrieved from reference TRBV19 and TRBJ1-6, is DGGITQSPKYLFRKEGQNVTLSCEQNLNHDAMYWYRQDPGQGLRLIYYSQIVNDFQKGDIAEGYSVSREKKESFPLTVTSAQKNPTAFYLCASSIRDGNSPLHFGNGTRLTVT.

The V call is TRBV11-2, the J call TRBJ1-1; D is unresolved. This CDR3 has 15 residues. V was pared by 6 bases and J by 1 base, with 15 bases between. Germline CDR1 SGHAT, CDR2 FQNNGV. CDR3 nucleotide sequence: TGTGCCAGCAGAGTGACTCCCGAGGGGAACACTGAAGCTTTCTTT. Residues: CASRVTPEGNTEAFF. The whole variable domain, remainder taken from reference TRBV11-2 and TRBJ1-1, is EAGVAQSPRYKIIEKRQSVAFWCNPISGHATLYWYQQILGQGPKLLIQFQNNGVVDDSQLPKDRFSAERLKGVDSTLKIQPAKLEDSAVYLCASRVTPEGNTEAFFGQGTRLTVV.

The chain is built from TRBV5-1 and TRBJ2-2; D remains unclear. This CDR3 has 14 amino acids. V was cut by 0 bases and J by 3 bases, with 6 bases left in between. The germline V gene encodes CDR1 SGHRS and CDR2 YFSETQ. CDR3 sequence (DNA): TGCGCCAGCAGCTTGGGCAGTTACACCGGGGAGCTGTTTTTT. This encodes CASSLGSYTGELFF.

The CDR3 nucleotides are TGTGCCCCTGGAAGTTTCGACGCGGGGCAGCCCCAGCATTTT. Its protein is CAPGSFDAGQPQHF. The V and J genes are TRBV21-1 and TRBJ1-5. TRBV21-1 is an annotated pseudogene. CDR3 size: 14 residues.

This clone was detected a few times. A read error may produce the germline difference seen at one junction end. The chain carries TRBV6-6 and TRBJ1-4; 9 bases line up with TRBD1. Germline CDR1 MNHNY, CDR2 SVGAGI (reference sequence). The CDR3 is 15 amino acids. CDR3 coding DNA: TGTGCCAGCAGTCTCGATGGGACAGGGTGGGGTATCTTGATTTTT. Protein product: CASSLDGTGWGILIF.

V gene TRBV28 combines with J gene TRBJ1-5; possibly TRBD1 for D (6 bases). The germline V gene has CDR1 MDHEN and CDR2 SYDVKM. This CDR3 is built from 12 residues. Trimming took off 5 bases at V and 5 bases at J, with 7 bases between the two ends. CDR3 DNA: TGTGCCAGCAGTCAGGGGTATCAGCCCCAGCATTTT. Residues: CASSQGYQPQHF. The entire variable domain, with the rest obtained from reference TRBV28 and TRBJ1-5, is as follows: DVKVTQSSRYLVKRTGEKVFLECVQDMDHENMFWYRQDPGLGLRLIYFSYDVKMKEKGDIPEGYSVSREKKERFSLILESASTNQTSMYLCASSQGYQPQHFGDGTRLSIL.

There are a few counts of this clone. The V call is TRBV4-2, the J call TRBJ1-5, with D uncertain. Germline assignment: CDR1 LGHNA and CDR2 YNFKEQ. V lost 0 bases to trimming and J lost 3 bases, with 9 bases between them. The length of the CDR3 is 15 residues. This chain's CDR3 is CASSQDNSINQPQHF. The CDR3 nucleotides are TGTGCCAGCAGCCAAGATAACAGTATCAATCAGCCCCAGCATTTT.

Points on this clone: Distinct nucleotide sequences in the sample also encode this CDR3. The genes are TRBV11-2 and TRBJ1-1, with 7 positions matching TRBD1. This CDR3 is 15 amino acids long. Trimming took 5 bases from V and 1 from J; bases not matched to a gene: 7. Germline V gene data show CDR1 as SGHAT and CDR2 as FQNNGV. The CDR3 region is CASSIRQGSNTEAFF. DNA of the CDR3: TGTGCCAGCAGCATCCGACAGGGATCGAACACTGAAGCTTTCTTT.

A note on this clone: The junction shows a germline mismatch at one end, possibly a read error. J is TRBJ2-7 and V is TRBV6-1; D is uncertain. Germline-derived CDR1 and CDR2 are MNHNS and SASEGT. This CDR3 spans 14 amino acids. The CDR3, as DNA: TGTGCCAGCAGCGAAGGGTCTCGGGCCTACGAGCAGTACTTC. As protein: CASSEGSRAYEQYF.

This chain connects TRBV5-5 to TRBJ2-3; weak D call: TRBD1 (6 bases). Trimming pared 5 bases from V and 2 bases from J, leaving 15 bases between. The germline gives CDR1 SGHKS, CDR2 YYEKEE (reference sequence). There are 15 residues in the CDR3. CDR3 protein: CASRVDTGITDTQYF. The CDR3, as DNA: TGTGCCAGCAGGGTCGATACAGGGATCACAGATACGCAGTATTTT.

The chain has TRBV18 and TRBJ1-4; no reliable D call. The V and J ends lost 3 bases and 4 bases respectively, with 9 bases between them. CDR3 length equals 14 residues. Germline CDR1 KGHSH, CDR2 LQKENI. CDR3 coding DNA: TGTGCCAGCTCACCGACAAGGTTTAATGAAAAACTGTTTTTT. This encodes CASSPTRFNEKLFF.

This clone was counted a few times. The chain combines TRBV3-1 (or the pseudogene TRBV3-2) with TRBJ2-2; 9 bases map to TRBD1. CDR3 length: 14 amino acids. V gave up 4 bases and J gave up 4 bases; unmatched junction bases: 1. The V gene's germline CDR1 is LGHDT and CDR2 YNNKEL (reference sequence). The CDR3 protein is CASSLTGGTGELFF. As DNA, the CDR3 is TGTGCCAGCAGCCTGACAGGGGGCACCGGGGAGCTGTTTTTT.

This sequence joins TRBV25-1 and TRBJ1-2; tentatively, D is TRBD1 (6 bases). The V end lost 1 base, the J end lost 4 bases, and 13 bases lay between the germline ends. CDR3 length: 15 residues. Germline-derived CDR1 and CDR2 are MGHDK and SYGVNS. Written as DNA, the CDR3 is TGTGCCAGCAGTGAATTCGGCAGGGGTACCTATGGCTACACCTTC. It specifies CASSEFGRGTYGYTF.

The chain employs TRBV28 and TRBJ1-1; the D gene is possibly TRBD1 (5 bases). V was cut by 3 bases and J by 0 bases, with 8 bases left in between. This CDR3 has 14 amino acids. The germline gives CDR1 MDHEN, CDR2 SYDVKM. The CDR3 DNA reads as TGTGCCAGCAGTTTGACAGTGATGAACACTGAAGCTTTCTTT. This encodes CASSLTVMNTEAFF. Looking up the rest from reference TRBV28 and TRBJ1-1 gives the full variable domain: DVKVTQSSRYLVKRTGEKVFLECVQDMDHENMFWYRQDPGLGLRLIYFSYDVKMKEKGDIPEGYSVSREKKERFSLILESASTNQTSMYLCASSLTVMNTEAFFGQGTRLTVV.

The chain uses TRBV4-1 and TRBJ2-3, with TRBD2 matching 8 bases. The germline V gene has CDR1 MGHRA and CDR2 YSYEKL. This CDR3 has 15 amino acids. V was clipped by 0 bases and J by 9 bases; unmatched bases: 8. Here the CDR3 reads CASSQDGGESRTQYF. CDR3 nucleotide sequence: TGCGCCAGCAGCCAAGACGGGGGGGAATCGAGAACGCAGTATTTT.

This clone was seen a single time. The gene calls are TRBV28 and TRBJ1-4; D is unclear. The V gene's germline CDR1 is MDHEN and CDR2 SYDVKM. The germline V and J ends were trimmed by 11 bases and 0 bases, with 13 bases remaining between them. The CDR3 length is 14 residues. The CDR3 loop is CACKGRPTNEKLFF. CDR3 sequence (DNA): TGTGCCTGCAAAGGGAGACCAACTAATGAAAAACTGTTTTTT.

The V and J genes are TRBV29-1 and TRBJ1-2; TRBD1 matches at 9 bases. The CDR3 is made up of 12 amino acids. CDR1 is SQVTM, CDR2 ANQGSEA, per germline. V was clipped by 7 bases and J by 11 bases; unmatched bases: 11. CDR3: CSALRDRESYTF. The CDR3 bases are TGCAGCGCTCTCCGGGACAGGGAAAGTTACACCTTC.

V usage is TRBV5-1 and J usage is TRBJ2-7; TRBD1 matches at 8 bases. The germline gives CDR1 SGHRS, CDR2 YFSETQ. J gave up 2 bases and V 0 bases, and 7 bases lay outside the gene matches. The CDR3 sequence is 16 residues long. CDR3 nucleotides: TGCGCCAGCAGCTTGGGCGGGACAGGTGGGACCTACGAGCAGTACTTC. As protein: CASSLGGTGGTYEQYF.